This is a list of T cell receptor beta chains from one sample in a study of T cell repertoires in cytomegalovirus infection. For these receptors, no antigen is known. A single record per CDR3 protein comes from TCRdb applying MiXCR to the reads. Counted here are around 900,000 distinct CDR3 sequences, about 33% occurring once; the ten biggest clones make up about an eighth. Source: cultured CD8+ T cells from PBMCs, taken from culture after CMV antigen stimulation. These receptor sequences come from a human donor in good health (CMV status not recorded). Some clones in this sample may be carry-over from other donors' samples. CDR3s include the opening cysteine and the closing phenylalanine or tryptophan. Each record gives: D gene, J gene, clone size, V gene, CDR3 protein, CDR3 DNA. The D gene is left open where the match is weak. For some rows the clone size is stated as once, few or many, or as a class when expanded; others skip it.

>TRBD2|TRBJ2-1|.|TRBV12-3/TRBV12-4
CASSNPLAGEQFF
TGTGCCAGCAGTAACCCCCTAGCGGGGGAGCAGTTCTTC
>.|TRBJ1-1|.|TRBV2
CASPNRKLNISEAFF
TGTGCCAGCCCCAATCGGAAGCTTAACATTAGTGAAGCTTTCTTT
>.|TRBJ2-3|.|TRBV27
CASSLRRGRTDTQYF
TGTGCCAGCAGTTTACGGCGGGGCCGCACAGATACGCAGTATTTT
>.|TRBJ2-7|.|TRBV4-1
CASSPQVTNMGGEQYF
TGCGCCAGCAGCCCACAAGTCACCAACATGGGAGGCGAGCAGTACTTC
>TRBD2|TRBJ2-3|.|TRBV5-6
CASSSGLAGSYSTDTQYF
TGTGCCAGCAGCTCTGGACTAGCGGGGTCCTATAGCACAGATACGCAGTATTTT
>TRBD1|TRBJ2-5|few|TRBV12-5
CASGPGTALRETQYF
TGTGCTAGTGGCCCCGGGACAGCCCTTCGGGAGACCCAGTACTTC
>TRBD2|TRBJ2-7|once|TRBV18
CASSPSSGGDEQYF
TGTGCCAGCTCACCATCTAGCGGGGGGGACGAGCAGTACTTC
>.|TRBJ2-4|.|TRBV7-9
CASSSNSFTGKNIQYF
TGTGCCAGCAGCTCCAACAGTTTTACGGGGAAAAACATTCAGTACTTC
>TRBD1|TRBJ2-1|many|TRBV7-2
CASSLGAGTERGNEQFF
TGTGCCAGCAGCTTAGGGGCCGGGACAGAGAGGGGCAATGAGCAGTTCTTC
>.|TRBJ2-1|few|TRBV19
CASSMWQGIDNEQFF
TGTGCCAGTAGTATGTGGCAGGGAATTGACAATGAGCAGTTCTTC
>.|TRBJ2-1|.|TRBV6-1
CASSFGGEVYNEQFF
TGTGCCAGCAGTTTTGGCGGGGAAGTCTACAATGAGCAGTTCTTC
>.|TRBJ1-1|.|TRBV6-6
CASTISAMPEAFF
TGTGCCAGCACGATATCCGCGATGCCTGAAGCTTTCTTT
>.|TRBJ2-3|once|TRBV6-2/TRBV6-3
CASSCPGPRGYSTDTQYF
TGTGCCAGCAGTTGCCCGGGTCCGCGGGGCTATAGCACAGATACGCAGTATTTT
>.|TRBJ1-4|many|TRBV6-1
CASSDQQLRGLNEKLFF
TGTGCCAGCAGTGACCAACAGCTCCGCGGCCTTAATGAAAAACTGTTTTTT
>TRBD2|TRBJ2-7|.|TRBV5-6
CASSLGLAGPYREEQYF
TGTGCCAGCAGCCTCGGACTAGCGGGCCCCTACCGGGAGGAGCAGTACTTC
>TRBD1|TRBJ2-1|.|TRBV19
CASRYGTGVPNEQFF
TGTGCCAGTAGATACGGGACAGGGGTTCCCAATGAGCAGTTCTTC
>.|TRBJ2-3|.|TRBV27
CASSLDSPTDTQYF
TGTGCCAGCAGTCTCGACAGCCCCACAGATACGCAGTATTTT
>TRBD1|TRBJ1-1|many|TRBV7-9
CASSSGKGQGIGTEAFF
TGTGCCAGCAGCTCAGGGAAGGGACAGGGGATAGGTACTGAAGCTTTCTTT
>.|TRBJ2-2|.|TRBV6-1
CASNGRIVELFF
TGTGCCAGCAATGGAAGGATCGTCGAGCTGTTTTTT
>.|TRBJ1-1|.|TRBV12-3/TRBV12-4
CASSFKQNSEAFF
TGTGCCAGCAGTTTTAAACAGAACTCTGAAGCTTTCTTT
>TRBD1|TRBJ2-7|many|TRBV7-2
CASRKGTGGSYEQYF
TGTGCCAGCAGGAAAGGGACAGGGGGTTCGTACGAGCAGTACTTC
>TRBD1|TRBJ1-1|many|TRBV12-3/TRBV12-4
CASSYRDRDNTEAFF
TGTGCCAGCAGCTATCGGGACAGGGATAACACTGAAGCTTTCTTT
>TRBD1|TRBJ2-1|.|TRBV13
CASSFPDRGRVEQFF
TGTGCCAGCAGCTTTCCGGACAGGGGGCGCGTCGAGCAGTTCTTC
>.|TRBJ2-4|.|TRBV5-1
CASSLERGSWDIQYF
TGCGCCAGCAGCTTGGAAAGGGGTTCTTGGGACATTCAGTACTTC
>TRBD2|TRBJ2-1|many|TRBV7-8
CASSFPGGLAGPNEQFF
TGTGCCAGCAGCTTCCCCGGGGGACTAGCGGGGCCCAATGAGCAGTTCTTC
>.|TRBJ2-5|many|TRBV7-9
CASSLVGDLGTQYF
TGTGCCAGCAGCTTAGTGGGGGATTTAGGGACCCAGTACTTC
>TRBD1|TRBJ1-3|.|TRBV28
CASSYPQGVPGNTIYF
TGTGCCAGCAGTTACCCACAGGGGGTCCCTGGAAACACCATATATTTT
>.|TRBJ2-5|.|TRBV20-1
CSARQGTQRDQYF
TGCAGTGCTAGACAGGGTACACAAAGGGATCAGTACTTC
>.|TRBJ1-2|.|TRBV5-4
CASSLTGGANYGYTF
TGTGCCAGCAGCTTGACTGGGGGCGCGAACTATGGCTACACCTTC
>TRBD1|TRBJ1-4|many|TRBV7-8
CASSLEPPGQGYEKLFF
TGTGCCAGCAGCTTGGAACCACCGGGACAGGGCTATGAAAAACTGTTTTTT
>.|TRBJ2-1|.|TRBV7-9
CASRGVGATPNEQFF
TGTGCCAGCAGGGGGGTAGGTGCCACCCCCAATGAGCAGTTCTTC
>.|TRBJ2-3|few|TRBV6-2/TRBV6-3
CASSYSDTGEDTQYF
TGTGCCAGCAGTTACTCGGACACTGGGGAAGATACGCAGTATTTT
>.|TRBJ2-1|few|TRBV6-1
CASSEAPLRTSFF
TGTGCCAGCAGTGAAGCCCCCTTAAGGACCTCGTTCTTC
>TRBD1|TRBJ1-5|.|TRBV7-9
CASSPDRDGNQPQHF
TGTGCCAGCAGCCCGGACAGGGATGGCAATCAGCCCCAGCATTTT
>.|TRBJ2-2|.|TRBV7-6
CASSLGVPGGTGELFF
TGTGCTAGCAGCTTAGGGGTCCCGGGCGGCACCGGGGAGCTGTTTTTT
>.|TRBJ1-5|few|TRBV19
CASSIKLQTGTAVQHF
TGTGCCAGTAGTATAAAACTCCAGACCGGGACTGCCGTCCAGCATTTT
>.|TRBJ1-3|.|TRBV19
CATRPDVLVFSNSGNTIYF
TGTGCCACTCGACCGGACGTGTTAGTTTTTTCGAACTCTGGAAACACCATATATTTT
>.|TRBJ2-4|.|TRBV5-4
CASNSDGLAKNIQYF
TGTGCCAGCAACTCGGACGGACTAGCCAAAAACATTCAGTACTTC
>TRBD2|TRBJ2-3|.|TRBV7-4
CASSWRASGGPRDTQYF
TGTGCCAGCAGCTGGCGAGCTAGCGGGGGCCCTAGAGATACGCAGTATTTT
>.|TRBJ1-3|.|TRBV7-6
CASSPGPPNYGNTIYF
TGTGCCAGCAGCCCCGGACCGCCGAACTATGGAAACACCATATATTTT
>.|TRBJ2-7|.|TRBV5-4
CASSFIQGYEQYF
TGTGCCAGCAGCTTTATTCAGGGTTACGAGCAGTACTTC
>TRBD2|TRBJ2-1|.|TRBV11-1
CASSLGGGPVSGEQFF
TGTGCCAGCAGCTTGGGCGGGGGTCCTGTCAGCGGTGAGCAGTTCTTC
>TRBD1|TRBJ2-2|.|TRBV7-6
CASSPGQGAMYTGELFF
TGTGCCAGCAGCCCGGGACAGGGGGCGATGTACACCGGGGAGCTGTTTTTT
>.|TRBJ2-6|many|TRBV7-6
CASSSDRFSGANVLTF
TGTGCCAGCAGCTCTGACCGATTCTCTGGGGCCAACGTCCTGACTTTC
>.|TRBJ2-5|few|TRBV13
CASSRAPRVQETQYF
TGTGCCAGCAGCAGGGCCCCGAGGGTTCAAGAGACCCAGTACTTC
>.|TRBJ1-5|.|TRBV6-1
CASSVGFDNQPQHF
TGTGCCAGCAGTGTGGGATTCGACAATCAGCCCCAGCATTTT
>.|TRBJ1-4|.|TRBV19
CASDDPPNKKLFF
TGTGCCAGTGATGACCCTCCTAATAAAAAACTGTTTTTT
>TRBD1|TRBJ1-2|.|TRBV9
CASSPWDSGKNYGYTF
TGTGCCAGCAGCCCTTGGGACAGCGGGAAGAACTATGGCTACACCTTC